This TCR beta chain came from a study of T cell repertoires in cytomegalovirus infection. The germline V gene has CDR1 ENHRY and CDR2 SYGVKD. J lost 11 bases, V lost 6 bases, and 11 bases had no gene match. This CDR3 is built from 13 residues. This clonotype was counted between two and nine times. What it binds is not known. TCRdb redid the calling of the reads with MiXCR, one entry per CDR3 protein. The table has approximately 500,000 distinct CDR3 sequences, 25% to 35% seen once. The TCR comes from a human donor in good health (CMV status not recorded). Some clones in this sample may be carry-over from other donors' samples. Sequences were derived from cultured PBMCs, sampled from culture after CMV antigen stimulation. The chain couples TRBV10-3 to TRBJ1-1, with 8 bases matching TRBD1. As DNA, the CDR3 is TGTGCCATCAGGGGGACAGGTACCGACCTTGCTTTCTTT. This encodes CAIRGTGTDLAFF.